This T cell receptor (beta chain) was observed in a study of CD8 T cells in Susac syndrome. Study-wide points: Total CD8+ repertoires held approximately 15 Susac-specific public clones, while CD8+ TEMRA repertoires held several.

The V and J ends lost 3 bases and 8 bases respectively, with 16 bases between them. The CDR3 spans 15 residues. Germline V lookup: CDR1 SEHNR, CDR2 FQNEAQ (reference sequence). Regarding this clonotype: The antigen is unknown.

An input of 0.5 to 1 ug of RNA was subjected to reverse transcription using random hexamers. Amplification of TCR beta CDR3 was carried out by immunoSEQ multiplex PCR, which covered 54 Vbeta and 13 Jbeta segments. TCRdb re-called the immunoSEQ multiplex PCR reads with MiXCR, one entry per CDR3 protein. The profile shows 65,000 to 95,000 distinct CDR3 sequences, 94% of them singletons. Sequenced: CD8+ T cells from PBMCs. The sequence was obtained from a human donor with Susac syndrome. V is TRBV7-9 and J is TRBJ1-4; D gene ambiguous. The CDR3 protein is CASSLGWSSNEKLFF. The CDR3 bases are TGTGCCAGCAGCTTGGGATGGTCCAGCAACGAAAAACTGTTTTTT. The variable domain in full, with the rest retrieved from reference TRBV7-9 and TRBJ1-4, is DTGVSQNPRHKITKRGQNVTFRCDPISEHNRLYWYRQTLGQGPEFLTYFQNEAQLEKSRLLSDRFSAERPKGSFSTLEIQRTEQGDSAMYLCASSLGWSSNEKLFFGSGTQLSVL.